This T cell receptor (beta chain) was captured by sequencing in a study of CXCR3-negative and CXCR3-positive naive CD8 T cells. Overall study results and limits: Researchers report CXCR3 expression partially decreased after cryopreservation, with fresh PBMCs used in most assays. Against CXCR3-negative naive cells, CXCR3-positive naive cells showed more hydrophobic TRB CDR3s.

This CDR3 is 13 amino acids long. In germline, CDR1 is MNHEY, CDR2 SMNVEV (reference sequence). It was by 5' RACE with UMI labels that the TRB cDNA libraries were prepared. Reprocessing the 5' RACE reads, TCRdb reports a single entry for every CDR3 protein and omits DNA. The data show just under 65,000 distinct CDR3 sequences, and the top ten clones hold 4.8%. Researchers sorted roughly 310,000 cells of each CD8+ T cell subset in triplicate. Notes on this clonotype: Its antigen is currently unknown.

This receptor was taken from a human donor in good health. Some clones in this sample may be carry-over from other donors' samples. The genes are TRBV27 and TRBJ2-7; TCRdb reports TRBD1, a call that lacks DNA to check it against. The sequencing sample was made of naive CXCR3+ CD8+ T cells from blood. Documented subset: CD45RO-CCR7+CD27+CD95- naive CD8+ T cells expressing CXCR3 (TNR3+). CDR3 amino acids: CAVSRQGVYEQYF.